The 11 T cell receptor beta chains presented below share a single source sample, sequenced in a study of T cells after posttransplantation cyclophosphamide. Cells defined as naive were viable CD3+CD4+ or CD3+CD8+ and CCR7+CD45RA+CD45RO-CD95-CD27+CD28+. The repertoire was sequenced with immunoSEQ multiplex PCR; TCRdb's copy has only in-frame clones and lacks some. The sample yields around 20,000 clones, less than 98% seen once. The sequencing sample was made of naive CD4+ T cells sorted from PBMCs. The receptor set was obtained from a man aged 50 to 60 in good health, CMV-negative, and a related stem cell transplant donor.

The J gene is TRBJ1-4, the V gene TRBV5-4; weak D call: TRBD1 (5 bases). The V gene's germline CDR1 is SGHNT and CDR2 YYREEE (reference sequence). This CDR3 is built from 14 residues. Trimming pared 7 bases from V and 0 bases from J, leaving 10 bases between. The CDR3 region is CASSRQPTNEKLFF. In DNA form, the CDR3 reads TGTGCCAGCTCTAGACAGCCAACTAATGAAAAACTGTTTTTT.

The gene calls are TRBV9 and TRBJ1-3; 7 bases align to TRBD1. CDR3 length: 18 residues. Germline CDR1 SGDLS, CDR2 YYNGEE. V lost 4 bases to trimming and J lost 0 bases; unmatched junction nucleotides: 13. The CDR3 loop reads CASSPGSTGARSGNTIYF. For the CDR3, the DNA is TGTGCCAGCAGCCCGGGTAGTACAGGGGCCCGCTCTGGAAACACCATATATTTT. Together with reference TRBV9 and TRBJ1-3, the CDR3 gives the full variable domain: DSGVTQTPKHLITATGQRVTLRCSPRSGDLSVYWYQQSLDQGLQFLIQYYNGEERAKGNILERFSAQQFPDLHSELNLSSLELGDSALYFCASSPGSTGARSGNTIYFGEGSWLTVV.

This clone was found once. The chain joins TRBV7-3 to TRBJ2-7; 9 bases map to TRBD2. Germline V gene sequence: CDR1 SGHTA, CDR2 FQGTGA. This CDR3 spans 16 amino acids. The V gene end was trimmed by 5 bases and the J gene end by 2 bases; junction bases not matched to a gene: 10. Written as DNA, the CDR3 is TGTGCCAGCAGCCCCGGGGTAGCGGGGGAGGCCTACGAGCAGTACTTC. It is translated as CASSPGVAGEAYEQYF. The variable domain in full, completed from reference TRBV7-3 and TRBJ2-7, reads GAGVSQTPSNKVTEKGKYVELRCDPISGHTALYWYRQSLGQGPEFLIYFQGTGAADDSGLPNDRFFAVRPEGSVSTLKIQRTERGDSAVYLCASSPGVAGEAYEQYFGPGTRLTVT.

Concerning this clone: The CDR3 carries no conserved terminal phenylalanine or tryptophan, so it likely arises from a read error. The DNA for the CDR3 is TGTGCCAGCAGTTCCCTCGCTGAAGCTTTCCTT. Protein product: CASSSLAEAFL. The rearrangement joins TRBV27 to TRBJ1-1; D ambiguous. Germline loops: CDR1 MNHEY, CDR2 SMNVEV (reference sequence). V dropped 4 bases and J dropped 6 bases, with 6 bases sitting between them. This CDR3 is built from 11 residues.

The chain is built from TRBV7-2 and TRBJ2-3; the D gene is possibly TRBD1 (6 bases). V was cut by 1 base and J by 3 bases, with 11 bases left in between. The CDR3 is 15 amino acids. The V gene's germline CDR1 is SGHTA and CDR2 FQGNSA. The CDR3: CASSLDGRGTDTQYF. In nucleotides, the CDR3 is TGTGCCAGCAGCTTAGACGGCAGGGGAACAGATACGCAGTATTTT.

J is TRBJ1-5 and V is TRBV19, with 7 bases fitting TRBD1. V was pared by 5 bases and J by 3 bases, with 4 bases of the junction left unmatched. The germline gives CDR1 LNHDA, CDR2 SQIVND (reference sequence). The CDR3 spans 14 residues. CDR3 in amino acids: CASSATGNNQPQHF. CDR3 bases: TGTGCCAGTAGTGCGACAGGGAACAATCAGCCCCAGCATTTT.

This chain links TRBV10-3 with TRBJ1-5; 8 bases map to TRBD1. CDR1 and CDR2 (germline): ENHRY, SYGVKD. This CDR3 region has 14 residues. V dropped 6 bases and J dropped 4; count of bases not matched to a gene: 5. CDR3 protein: CAISKDRDNQPQHF. In nucleotides, the CDR3 is TGTGCCATCAGCAAGGACAGGGATAATCAGCCCCAGCATTTT.

This clone was observed a handful of times. The gene calls are TRBV19 and TRBJ1-5; no clear D gene. Germline V gene lookup returns CDR1 LNHDA and CDR2 SQIVND (reference sequence). The CDR3 is 13 amino acids. The germline V and J ends were trimmed by 1 base and 6 bases, with 7 bases remaining between them. CDR3 region: CASSIAGSQPQHF. The CDR3 DNA is TGTGCCAGTAGTATAGCGGGGAGTCAGCCCCAGCATTTT.

The chain couples TRBV7-9 to TRBJ2-7; D is possibly TRBD2 (6 bases). V gave up 3 bases and J gave up 4 bases, with 10 bases separating them. The germline V gene encodes CDR1 SEHNR and CDR2 FQNEAQ (reference sequence). The CDR3 loop spans 13 amino acids. The CDR3 coding sequence is TGTGCCAGCAGCTTGTCGGGGGATTACGAGCAGTACTTC. This encodes CASSLSGDYEQYF.

This clone occurred once. This chain connects TRBV7-9 to TRBJ1-1; 11 bases line up with TRBD1. Trimming took 5 bases from V and 4 from J; bases not matched to a gene: 9. CDR1 and CDR2 (germline): SEHNR, FQNEAQ (reference sequence). The length of the CDR3 is 16 residues. Written as DNA, the CDR3 is TGTGCCAGCAGCCCACGGGTCGGGACAGGGGGCACTGAAGCTTTCTTT. Its translation is CASSPRVGTGGTEAFF.

In its sample, this clone was seen a few times. The chain carries TRBV19 and TRBJ1-5; no clear D gene. V was cut by 4 bases and J by 7 bases, with 20 bases left in between. This CDR3 region has 16 residues. Germline V gene lookup returns CDR1 LNHDA and CDR2 SQIVND (reference sequence). CDR3 sequence reads: CASSSRILVGVQPQHF. The CDR3, as DNA: TGTGCCAGTAGTAGTCGAATTCTAGTCGGGGTCCAGCCCCAGCATTTT.